The clone carrying this T cell receptor (beta chain) has a handful of counts. Unique molecular identifier tags were affixed to discrete cDNA molecules. TCRdb used MiXCR to reprocess the 5' RACE reads, holding one entry per CDR3 protein. The data contain about 60,000 distinct CDR3 sequences, roughly a sixth of them singletons. The germline V gene has CDR1 MNHNS and CDR2 SASEGT. There are 16 residues in the CDR3. V lost 5 bases and J lost 3; bases outside the gene matches: 5. This sample was taken from a study of early T cells in non-severe SARS-CoV-2 infection. This clonotype was sampled from an adult who was a healthcare worker with PCR-confirmed SARS-CoV-2 infection or an uninfected control (not recorded which). Material: whole blood, obtained at baseline. This chain links TRBV6-1 with TRBJ2-3, with TRBD2 identical over 13 bases. CDR3 protein: CASSQRLAGGTDTQYF. The DNA for the CDR3 is TGTGCCAGCAGTCAAAGACTAGCGGGGGGAACAGATACGCAGTATTTT.